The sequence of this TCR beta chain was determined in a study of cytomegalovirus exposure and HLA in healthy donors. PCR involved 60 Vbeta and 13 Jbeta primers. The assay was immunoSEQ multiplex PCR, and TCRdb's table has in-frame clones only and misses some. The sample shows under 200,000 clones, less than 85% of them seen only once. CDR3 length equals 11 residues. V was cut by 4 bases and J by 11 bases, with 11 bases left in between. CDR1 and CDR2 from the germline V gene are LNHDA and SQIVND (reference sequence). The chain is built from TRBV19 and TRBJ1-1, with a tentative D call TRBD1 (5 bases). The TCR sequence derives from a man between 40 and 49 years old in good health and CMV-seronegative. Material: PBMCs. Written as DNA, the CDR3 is TGTGCCAGTAGTACCGGGGGGTGGGCTTTCTTT. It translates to CASSTGGWAFF. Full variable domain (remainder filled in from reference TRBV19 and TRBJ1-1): DGGITQSPKYLFRKEGQNVTLSCEQNLNHDAMYWYRQDPGQGLRLIYYSQIVNDFQKGDIAEGYSVSREKKESFPLTVTSAQKNPTAFYLCASSTGGWAFFGQGTRLTVV.